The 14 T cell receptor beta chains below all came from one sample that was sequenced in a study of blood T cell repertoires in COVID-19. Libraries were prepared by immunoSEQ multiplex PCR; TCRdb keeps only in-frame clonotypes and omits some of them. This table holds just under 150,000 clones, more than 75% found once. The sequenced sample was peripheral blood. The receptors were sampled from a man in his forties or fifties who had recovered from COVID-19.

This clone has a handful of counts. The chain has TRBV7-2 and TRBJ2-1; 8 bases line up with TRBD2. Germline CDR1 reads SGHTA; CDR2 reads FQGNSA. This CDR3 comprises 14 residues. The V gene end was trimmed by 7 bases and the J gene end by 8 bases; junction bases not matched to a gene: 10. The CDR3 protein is CASTRRAGGDEQFF. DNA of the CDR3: TGTGCCAGCACCCGAAGGGCGGGAGGCGATGAGCAGTTCTTC. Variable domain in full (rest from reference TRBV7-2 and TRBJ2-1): GAGVSQSPSNKVTEKGKDVELRCDPISGHTALYWYRQSLGQGLEFLIYFQGNSAPDKSGLPSDRFSAERTGGSVSTLTIQRTQQEDSAVYLCASTRRAGGDEQFFGPGTRLTVL.

The CDR3 region has the DNA TGTGCCAGCAGTGAGTTGGGGACAGATGAAGAGACCCAGTACTTC. It is translated as CASSELGTDEETQYF. J is TRBJ2-5 and V is TRBV2; TRBD1 matches 7 bases. The V gene's germline CDR1 is SNHLY and CDR2 FYNNEI. CDR3 size: 15 residues. V gave up 3 bases and J gave up 3 bases; unmatched junction bases: 7.

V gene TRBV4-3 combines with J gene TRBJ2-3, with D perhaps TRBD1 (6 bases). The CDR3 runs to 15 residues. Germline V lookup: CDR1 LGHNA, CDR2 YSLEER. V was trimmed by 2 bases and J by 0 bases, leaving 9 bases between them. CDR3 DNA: TGCGCCAGCAGCCAAAACAGGGTGAGCACAGATACGCAGTATTTT. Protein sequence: CASSQNRVSTDTQYF.

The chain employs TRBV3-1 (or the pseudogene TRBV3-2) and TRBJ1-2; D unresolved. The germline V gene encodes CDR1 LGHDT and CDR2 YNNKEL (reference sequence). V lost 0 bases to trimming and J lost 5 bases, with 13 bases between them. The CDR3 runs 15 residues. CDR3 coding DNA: TGTGCCAGCAGCCAAGACTCGACAAGGTCTTATGGCTACACCTTC. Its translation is CASSQDSTRSYGYTF.

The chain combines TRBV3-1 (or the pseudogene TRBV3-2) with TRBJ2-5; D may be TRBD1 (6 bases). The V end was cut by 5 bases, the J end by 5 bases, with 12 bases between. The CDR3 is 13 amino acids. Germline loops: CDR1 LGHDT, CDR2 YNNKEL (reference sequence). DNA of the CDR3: TGTGCCAGCAGCAGGACGCAGGGGGAGACCCAGTACTTC. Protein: CASSRTQGETQYF.

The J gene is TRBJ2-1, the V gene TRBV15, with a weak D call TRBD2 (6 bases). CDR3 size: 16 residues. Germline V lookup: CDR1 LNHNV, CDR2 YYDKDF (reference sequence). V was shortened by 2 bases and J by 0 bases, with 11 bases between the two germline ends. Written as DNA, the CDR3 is TGTGCCACCAGCAGACCGGTGGGAGGCTCCTACAATGAGCAGTTCTTC. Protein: CATSRPVGGSYNEQFF.

The chain's CDR3 is CASSFSVQGRNTEAFF. CDR3 nucleotide sequence: TGTGCCAGCAGCTTCAGTGTGCAGGGGAGGAACACTGAAGCTTTCTTT. V and J are TRBV5-4 and TRBJ1-1; a weak D match, TRBD1 (6 bases). Per germline, CDR1 SGHNT and CDR2 YYREEE (reference sequence). The ends were cut back, 2 bases at V and 1 base at J, with 15 bases in the middle. This CDR3 has 16 amino acids.

This chain's CDR3 is CASSLNFKIDYGYTF. In nucleotides, the CDR3 is TGTGCCAGCAGTTTAAACTTCAAGATAGATTATGGCTACACCTTC. The genes are TRBV7-8 and TRBJ1-2; D is undetermined. Germline V gene data show CDR1 as SGHVS and CDR2 as FQNEAQ. V was trimmed by 6 bases and J by 5 bases, leaving 19 bases between them. This CDR3 has 15 residues.

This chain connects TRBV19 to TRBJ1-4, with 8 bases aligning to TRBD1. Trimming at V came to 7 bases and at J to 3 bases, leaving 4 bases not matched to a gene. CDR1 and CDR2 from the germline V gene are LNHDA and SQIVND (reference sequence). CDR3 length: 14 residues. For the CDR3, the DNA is TGTGCCAGTATCGGGACAGGACCTAATGAAAAACTGTTTTTT. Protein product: CASIGTGPNEKLFF.

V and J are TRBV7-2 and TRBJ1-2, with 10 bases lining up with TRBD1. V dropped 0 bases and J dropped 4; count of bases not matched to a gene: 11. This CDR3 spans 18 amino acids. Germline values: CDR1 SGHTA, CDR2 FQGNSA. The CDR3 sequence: CASSLAGTGVRMAYGYTF. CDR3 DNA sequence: TGTGCCAGCAGCTTAGCCGGGACAGGGGTACGAATGGCCTATGGCTACACCTTC.

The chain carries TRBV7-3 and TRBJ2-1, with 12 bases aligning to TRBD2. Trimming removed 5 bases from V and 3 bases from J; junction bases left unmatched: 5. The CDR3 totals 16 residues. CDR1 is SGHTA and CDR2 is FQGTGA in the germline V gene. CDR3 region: CASSPLTSGGYNEQFF. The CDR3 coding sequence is TGTGCCAGCAGCCCTCTGACTAGCGGGGGCTACAATGAGCAGTTCTTC. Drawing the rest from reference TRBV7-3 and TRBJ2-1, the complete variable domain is GAGVSQTPSNKVTEKGKYVELRCDPISGHTALYWYRQSLGQGPEFLIYFQGTGAADDSGLPNDRFFAVRPEGSVSTLKIQRTERGDSAVYLCASSPLTSGGYNEQFFGPGTRLTVL.

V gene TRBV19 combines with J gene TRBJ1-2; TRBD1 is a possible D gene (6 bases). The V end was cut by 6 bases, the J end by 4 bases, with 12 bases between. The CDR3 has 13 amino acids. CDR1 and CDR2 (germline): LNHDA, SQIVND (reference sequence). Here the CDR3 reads CASREQGGYGYTF. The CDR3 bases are TGTGCCAGTAGAGAACAGGGTGGCTATGGCTACACCTTC.

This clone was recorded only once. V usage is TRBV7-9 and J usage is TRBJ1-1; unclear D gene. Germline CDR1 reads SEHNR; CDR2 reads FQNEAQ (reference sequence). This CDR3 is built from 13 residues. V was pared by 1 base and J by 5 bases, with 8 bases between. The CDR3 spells CASSLVQSTEAFF. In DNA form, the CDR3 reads TGTGCCAGCAGCTTAGTACAGTCAACTGAAGCTTTCTTT.

The CDR3 sequence: CASSLSGVSSYNEQFF. The CDR3 DNA reads TGTGCCAGCAGTTTAAGCGGGGTAAGCTCCTACAATGAGCAGTTCTTC. The chain joins TRBV27 to TRBJ2-1; the match to TRBD2 covers 7 bases. The CDR3 consists of 16 residues. Trimming cost V 2 bases and J 0 bases; bases outside gene matches: 4. Germline values: CDR1 MNHEY, CDR2 SMNVEV (reference sequence).